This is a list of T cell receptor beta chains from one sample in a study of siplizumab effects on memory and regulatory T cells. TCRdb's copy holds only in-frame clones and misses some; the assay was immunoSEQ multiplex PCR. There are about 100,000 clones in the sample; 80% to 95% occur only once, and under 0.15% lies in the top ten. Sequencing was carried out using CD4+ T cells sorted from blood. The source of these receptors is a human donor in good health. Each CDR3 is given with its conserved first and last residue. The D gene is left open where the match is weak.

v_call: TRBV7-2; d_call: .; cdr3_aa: CASSLFMASSYEQYF
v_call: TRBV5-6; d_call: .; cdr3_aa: CASSRGVTEAFF
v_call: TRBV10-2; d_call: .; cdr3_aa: CASKKTQETQYF
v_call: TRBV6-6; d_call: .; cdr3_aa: CASSTRTGFENTIYF
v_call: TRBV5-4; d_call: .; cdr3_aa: CASSLEWGSTEAFF
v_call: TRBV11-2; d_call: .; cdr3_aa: CASSSGSYEQYF
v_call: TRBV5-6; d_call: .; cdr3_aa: CASSLLGQSATNEKLFF
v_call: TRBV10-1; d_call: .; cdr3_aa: CASFGQLSYEQYF
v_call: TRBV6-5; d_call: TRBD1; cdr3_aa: CASSYSTGGSNSPLHF
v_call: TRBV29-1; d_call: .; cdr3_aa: CSVGNLRGEGSSGTQYF
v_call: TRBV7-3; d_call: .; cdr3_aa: CASSPRTVNYNEQFF
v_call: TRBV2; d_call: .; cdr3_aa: CASSETESYGYTF
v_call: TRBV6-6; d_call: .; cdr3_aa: CASTRGGDSGNTIYF
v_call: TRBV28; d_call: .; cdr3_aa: CASLSEGRGYTF
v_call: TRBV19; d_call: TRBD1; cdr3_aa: CASSRQGVGYGYTF
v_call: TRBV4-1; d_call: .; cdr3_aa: CASSQELAGGYNSPLHF
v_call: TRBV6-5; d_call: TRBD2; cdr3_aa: CASRYSGGTDTQYF
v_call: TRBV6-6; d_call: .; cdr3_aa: CASRNAGDYGYTF
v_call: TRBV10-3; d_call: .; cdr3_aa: CAISNEGSLSYEQYF
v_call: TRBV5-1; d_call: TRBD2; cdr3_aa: CASSLTMSSGGNTGELFF
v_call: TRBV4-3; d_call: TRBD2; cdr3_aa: CASSQVSSGYTGELFF
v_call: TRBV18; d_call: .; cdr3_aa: CASSPATNTEAFF
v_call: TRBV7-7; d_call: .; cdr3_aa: CASSLEAGAHGYTF
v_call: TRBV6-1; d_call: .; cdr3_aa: CASSGRTAKNSPLHF
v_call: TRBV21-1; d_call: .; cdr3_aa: CASRVRFETGSNQPQHF
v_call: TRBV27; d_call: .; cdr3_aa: CASKEWGTQYF
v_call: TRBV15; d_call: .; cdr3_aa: CATSTSPDTRYEQYF
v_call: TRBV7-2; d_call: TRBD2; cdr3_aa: CASSPGGAVSNEQFF
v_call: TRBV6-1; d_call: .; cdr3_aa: CASSARTGDSNQPQHF
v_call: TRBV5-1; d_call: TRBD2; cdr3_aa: CASGVVSGGETQYF
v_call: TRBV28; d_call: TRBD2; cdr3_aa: CASRSPSLKRGGGQETQYF
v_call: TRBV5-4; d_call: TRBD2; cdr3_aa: CASSLVLAGANTGELFF
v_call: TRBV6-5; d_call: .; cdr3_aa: CASSRDIFSNQPQHF
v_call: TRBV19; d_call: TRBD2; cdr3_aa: CASSAPGLAGGSYEQYF
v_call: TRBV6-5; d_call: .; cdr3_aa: CASSYSLGGPPGYTF
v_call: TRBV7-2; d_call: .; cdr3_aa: CASSLLQVNTQYF
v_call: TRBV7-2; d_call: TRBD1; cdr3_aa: CASSPGQGGSQPQHF
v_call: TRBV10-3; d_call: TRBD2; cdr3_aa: CAISAQAGDAGELFF
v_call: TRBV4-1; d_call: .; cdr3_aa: CASSVSGIGSTDTQYF
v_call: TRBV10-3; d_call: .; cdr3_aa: CAISESGWGNQPQHF
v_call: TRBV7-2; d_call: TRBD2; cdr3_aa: CASSLIPGGPPDTQYF
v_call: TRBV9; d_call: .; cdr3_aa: CASSVDSRGGDTQYF
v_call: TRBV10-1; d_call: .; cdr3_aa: CASSSRVNTEAFF
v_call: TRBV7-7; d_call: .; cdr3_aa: CASSSTSGREQYF
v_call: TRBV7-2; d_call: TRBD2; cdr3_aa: CASSLTSGGAQRTGELFF
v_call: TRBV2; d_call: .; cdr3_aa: CASNRDSGSPLHF
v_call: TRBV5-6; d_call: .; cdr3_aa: CASSQTGTYEVTQYF
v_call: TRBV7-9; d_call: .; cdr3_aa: CASSLASGQRGTGELFF
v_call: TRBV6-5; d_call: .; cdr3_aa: CASSYSILERTEAFF
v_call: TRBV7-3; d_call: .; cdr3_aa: CASSLSWGSYNEQFF
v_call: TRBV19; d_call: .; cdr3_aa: CATEEFANYGYTF